This T cell receptor beta chain was observed in a study of T-cell reconstitution after alpha-beta-depleted transplantation in children. By share, this clonotype ranks as medium-sized (0.01 to 0.1%). As it was prepared, the TCRbeta library received unique molecular identifiers. TCRdb re-derived calls from the PCR reads in MiXCR, one entry per CDR3 protein. The table lists 200,000 to 250,000 distinct CDR3 sequences, about 12% of them singletons, with over 2% in the top ten. This CDR3 comprises 13 residues. The germline V gene encodes CDR1 ENHRY and CDR2 SYGVKD. J gave up 6 bases and V 7 bases, and 7 bases lay outside the gene matches.

This sequence originates from a human donor who donated a stem cell graft to a child with acute lymphoblastic leukemia. V is TRBV10-3 and J is TRBJ2-7, with 9 bases aligning to TRBD1. Here the sequenced sample was PBMCs from the stem cell graft donor, taken from the stem cell graft. As DNA, the CDR3 is TGTGCCATCAAAGGACAGGGGACGTCCGAGCAGTACTTC. Translating gives CAIKGQGTSEQYF.